The rows below give T cell receptor beta chains drawn from one sample of a study of T cell responses to AZD1222 COVID-19 vaccine. Measured with immunoSEQ multiplex PCR; TCRdb has only the in-frame clones, and not every one. This table holds more than 90,000 clones, more than 75% found once. The starting material was peripheral blood, obtained 28 days after the second AZD1222 dose. Receptors were obtained from an adult who received the AZD1222 COVID-19 vaccine. CDR3s include the opening cysteine and the closing phenylalanine or tryptophan. Each record gives: J gene, clone size, D gene, CDR3 length, V gene, CDR3 DNA, CDR3 protein. The D gene is left open where the match is weak. A clone size is listed for some rows: how often the clone was seen (once, few, many), or a class if it is expanded.

J gene: TRBJ1-3; clone size: .; D gene: .; CDR3 length: 15; V gene: TRBV19; CDR3 DNA: TGTGCCAGTAATTCAGGGAAGCGGGTTGGAAACACCATATATTTT; CDR3 protein: CASNSGKRVGNTIYF
J gene: TRBJ1-2; clone size: .; D gene: .; CDR3 length: 14; V gene: TRBV27; CDR3 DNA: TGTGCCAGCAGTCCTCGAAATCTCCTCTATGGCTACACCTTC; CDR3 protein: CASSPRNLLYGYTF
J gene: TRBJ1-6; clone size: .; D gene: .; CDR3 length: 15; V gene: TRBV5-6; CDR3 DNA: TGTGCCAGCAGCTTCTTATGGCGTGATTATTCACCCCTCCACTTT; CDR3 protein: CASSFLWRDYSPLHF
J gene: TRBJ1-5; clone size: .; D gene: TRBD1; CDR3 length: 15; V gene: TRBV6-5; CDR3 DNA: TGTGCCAGCAGCCCCGGGACAGGGTCCGGAAAGCCCCAGCATTTT; CDR3 protein: CASSPGTGSGKPQHF
J gene: TRBJ1-2; clone size: once; D gene: .; CDR3 length: 16; V gene: TRBV6-2/TRBV6-3; CDR3 DNA: TGTGCCAGCAGTTACTCAGGTTTCGGCAGGGGCTATGGCTACACCTTC; CDR3 protein: CASSYSGFGRGYGYTF
J gene: TRBJ2-1; clone size: .; D gene: TRBD1; CDR3 length: 13; V gene: TRBV7-2; CDR3 DNA: TGTGCCAGCAGCTCGGGACAGTTGAATGAGCAGTTCTTC; CDR3 protein: CASSSGQLNEQFF
J gene: TRBJ1-4; clone size: .; D gene: .; CDR3 length: 17; V gene: TRBV10-3; CDR3 DNA: TGTGCCATCAGTGAGGGACCCTTCAAGGGAAGGGGTGAAAAACTGTTTTTT; CDR3 protein: CAISEGPFKGRGEKLFF
J gene: TRBJ2-1; clone size: .; D gene: TRBD2; CDR3 length: 16; V gene: TRBV5-6; CDR3 DNA: TGTGCCAGCAGCTTGGCCCGGCCTAGCGGGGATGATGAGCAGTTCTTC; CDR3 protein: CASSLARPSGDDEQFF
J gene: TRBJ2-2; clone size: .; D gene: .; CDR3 length: 15; V gene: TRBV2; CDR3 DNA: TGTGCCAGCAGAGTTGGGCAGGGGAACACCGGGGAGCTGTTTTTT; CDR3 protein: CASRVGQGNTGELFF
J gene: TRBJ1-6; clone size: once; D gene: .; CDR3 length: 13; V gene: TRBV28; CDR3 DNA: TGTGCCACTAGAAATGAGGTCCCCTCACCCCTCCACTTT; CDR3 protein: CATRNEVPSPLHF
J gene: TRBJ1-2; clone size: .; D gene: .; CDR3 length: 14; V gene: TRBV7-9; CDR3 DNA: TGTGCCAGCAGCTCCGACGGGGGGGCCTATGGCTACACCTTC; CDR3 protein: CASSSDGGAYGYTF
J gene: TRBJ1-1; clone size: .; D gene: .; CDR3 length: 13; V gene: TRBV28; CDR3 DNA: TGTGCCAGCAGTTTATTGGGGAACACTGAAGCTTTCTTT; CDR3 protein: CASSLLGNTEAFF
J gene: TRBJ2-3; clone size: .; D gene: TRBD2; CDR3 length: 18; V gene: TRBV15; CDR3 DNA: TGTGCCACCAGCAGAGGGACGGGCGCGGGGGGCTTCACAGATACGCAGTATTTT; CDR3 protein: CATSRGTGAGGFTDTQYF
J gene: TRBJ2-7; clone size: .; D gene: .; CDR3 length: 13; V gene: TRBV6-1; CDR3 DNA: TGTGCCAGCAACGGCGACAACTCCTACGAGCAGTACTTC; CDR3 protein: CASNGDNSYEQYF
J gene: TRBJ2-1; clone size: once; D gene: .; CDR3 length: 15; V gene: TRBV7-8; CDR3 DNA: TGTGCCAGCAGCTTGTTACGCGGGGTACGGGGAGAGCAGTTCTTC; CDR3 protein: CASSLLRGVRGEQFF
J gene: TRBJ2-7; clone size: .; D gene: .; CDR3 length: 14; V gene: TRBV7-9; CDR3 DNA: TGTGCCAGCAGCTTAGCCTGGGGTAGGAACGAGCAGTACTTC; CDR3 protein: CASSLAWGRNEQYF
J gene: TRBJ1-2; clone size: .; D gene: TRBD1; CDR3 length: 15; V gene: TRBV6-5; CDR3 DNA: TGTGCCAGCAGTATCAACAGGGGGCACAACTATGGCTACACCTTC; CDR3 protein: CASSINRGHNYGYTF
J gene: TRBJ1-1; clone size: .; D gene: TRBD1; CDR3 length: 14; V gene: TRBV6-5; CDR3 DNA: TGTGCCACTACACGGACAGGGGGCATCACTGAAGCTTTCTTT; CDR3 protein: CATTRTGGITEAFF
J gene: TRBJ2-5; clone size: .; D gene: .; CDR3 length: 14; V gene: TRBV5-8; CDR3 DNA: TGTGCCAGCAGCTTGGAGGGGGGAAAAGAGACCCAGTACTTC; CDR3 protein: CASSLEGGKETQYF
J gene: TRBJ2-1; clone size: once; D gene: TRBD2; CDR3 length: 16; V gene: TRBV2; CDR3 DNA: TGTGCCAGCAGCACTCTAGCGGGGGGAGGATACAATGAGCAGTTCTTC; CDR3 protein: CASSTLAGGGYNEQFF
J gene: TRBJ1-2; clone size: .; D gene: .; CDR3 length: 12; V gene: TRBV5-6; CDR3 DNA: TGTGCCAGCAGAAGAGGGGTCCCCGGCTACACCTTC; CDR3 protein: CASRRGVPGYTF
J gene: TRBJ2-1; clone size: .; D gene: .; CDR3 length: 16; V gene: TRBV4-3; CDR3 DNA: TGCGCCAGCAGCCAAGAAAACCCGAGAGGGATCGATGAGCAGTTCTTC; CDR3 protein: CASSQENPRGIDEQFF
J gene: TRBJ2-3; clone size: .; D gene: TRBD2; CDR3 length: 15; V gene: TRBV24-1; CDR3 DNA: TGTGCCACCGGGAGTTTAGCGGGAGAAGCAGATACGCAGTATTTT; CDR3 protein: CATGSLAGEADTQYF
J gene: TRBJ1-2; clone size: .; D gene: .; CDR3 length: 15; V gene: TRBV18; CDR3 DNA: TGTGCCAGCTCAAGGGGGGTTTCCACCTTCTATGGCTACACCTTC; CDR3 protein: CASSRGVSTFYGYTF
J gene: TRBJ2-1; clone size: .; D gene: TRBD1; CDR3 length: 14; V gene: TRBV6-5; CDR3 DNA: TGTGCCAGCAGTCTGGACAGGGGTCAGGGTGAGCAGTTCTTC; CDR3 protein: CASSLDRGQGEQFF
J gene: TRBJ2-3; clone size: once; D gene: .; CDR3 length: 15; V gene: TRBV2; CDR3 DNA: TGTGCCAGCAGTGGTGGACGAGGCCGAGGAGATACGCAGTATTTT; CDR3 protein: CASSGGRGRGDTQYF
J gene: TRBJ1-3; clone size: .; D gene: .; CDR3 length: 21; V gene: TRBV15; CDR3 DNA: TGTGCCACCAGCAGAGATGTGGGACCGGGACCACCGAGTTCGTGGGGAAACACCATATATTTT; CDR3 protein: CATSRDVGPGPPSSWGNTIYF
J gene: TRBJ2-1; clone size: .; D gene: .; CDR3 length: 15; V gene: TRBV21-1; CDR3 DNA: TGTGCCAGCATTCCACCCCCGGGGGCTTGGAATGAGCAGTTCTTC; CDR3 protein: CASIPPPGAWNEQFF
J gene: TRBJ2-5; clone size: few; D gene: .; CDR3 length: 11; V gene: TRBV6-2/TRBV6-3; CDR3 DNA: TGTGCCAGCAGTCCCAAGGGTCTCCAGTACTTC; CDR3 protein: CASSPKGLQYF
J gene: TRBJ1-1; clone size: .; D gene: .; CDR3 length: 12; V gene: TRBV3-1/TRBV3-2; CDR3 DNA: TGTGCCAGCAGTTACAGGAACACTGAAGCTTTCTTT; CDR3 protein: CASSYRNTEAFF
J gene: TRBJ1-4; clone size: .; D gene: .; CDR3 length: 12; V gene: TRBV6-5; CDR3 DNA: TGTGCCAGCACCGGGGGTGAGGAAAAACTGTTTTTT; CDR3 protein: CASTGGEEKLFF
J gene: TRBJ2-3; clone size: .; D gene: .; CDR3 length: 13; V gene: TRBV5-1; CDR3 DNA: TGCGCCAGCAAGTGGCCATCCGAAGATACGCAGTATTTT; CDR3 protein: CASKWPSEDTQYF
J gene: TRBJ2-7; clone size: .; D gene: .; CDR3 length: 15; V gene: TRBV28; CDR3 DNA: TGTGCCAGCAGTTTGTTAGGGCCGTACTCCTACGAGCAGTACTTC; CDR3 protein: CASSLLGPYSYEQYF
J gene: TRBJ1-5; clone size: once; D gene: .; CDR3 length: 14; V gene: TRBV5-4; CDR3 DNA: TGTGCCAGCAGCTTCCAGGGGAGCAATCAGCCCCAGCATTTT; CDR3 protein: CASSFQGSNQPQHF
J gene: TRBJ1-2; clone size: .; D gene: .; CDR3 length: 16; V gene: TRBV4-2; CDR3 DNA: TGTGCCAGCAGCCAAGTCCCCACAGTTTATAACTATGGCTACACCTTC; CDR3 protein: CASSQVPTVYNYGYTF
J gene: TRBJ1-2; clone size: .; D gene: .; CDR3 length: 14; V gene: TRBV6-5; CDR3 DNA: TGTGCCAGCAGTTACAGCGGCGGTAACTATGGCTACACCTTC; CDR3 protein: CASSYSGGNYGYTF
J gene: TRBJ2-3; clone size: .; D gene: .; CDR3 length: 15; V gene: TRBV7-2; CDR3 DNA: TGTGCCAGCAGCTCTCAGCGGTCCCTCACAGATACGCAGTATTTT; CDR3 protein: CASSSQRSLTDTQYF
J gene: TRBJ1-2; clone size: .; D gene: .; CDR3 length: 15; V gene: TRBV29-1; CDR3 DNA: TGCAGCGTTGAGGTTAACTCAAGGCAGAATTATGGCTACACCTTC; CDR3 protein: CSVEVNSRQNYGYTF
J gene: TRBJ1-4; clone size: .; D gene: .; CDR3 length: 15; V gene: TRBV11-3; CDR3 DNA: TGTGCCAGCAGCTTAAGGGGCAGAACTAATGAAAAACTGTTTTTT; CDR3 protein: CASSLRGRTNEKLFF
J gene: TRBJ2-1; clone size: .; D gene: TRBD2; CDR3 length: 17; V gene: TRBV2; CDR3 DNA: TGTGCCAGCAGTCCCCCGGGACTAGCGGGGGGGCCCAATGAGCAGTTCTTC; CDR3 protein: CASSPPGLAGGPNEQFF
J gene: TRBJ2-3; clone size: .; D gene: .; CDR3 length: 15; V gene: TRBV15; CDR3 DNA: TGTGCCACCAGCAGAGATCATCAGGGCACAGATACGCAGTATTTT; CDR3 protein: CATSRDHQGTDTQYF
J gene: TRBJ2-7; clone size: .; D gene: .; CDR3 length: 16; V gene: TRBV5-4; CDR3 DNA: TGTGCCAGCAGCTTGGAAAGCGGGTCCTACTCCTACGAGCAGTACTTC; CDR3 protein: CASSLESGSYSYEQYF
J gene: TRBJ1-1; clone size: once; D gene: .; CDR3 length: 16; V gene: TRBV14; CDR3 DNA: TGTGCCAGCAGCCAAGATGGGGACATATTTCCCACTGAAGCTTTCTTT; CDR3 protein: CASSQDGDIFPTEAFF
J gene: TRBJ1-3; clone size: .; D gene: TRBD1; CDR3 length: 14; V gene: TRBV18; CDR3 DNA: TGTGCCAGCTCGCGCGGACAGGGTGGAAACACCATATATTTT; CDR3 protein: CASSRGQGGNTIYF
J gene: TRBJ2-7; clone size: .; D gene: .; CDR3 length: 13; V gene: TRBV19; CDR3 DNA: TGTGCCAGTAGCCCTGGGCTACCCTCCGAGCAGTACTTC; CDR3 protein: CASSPGLPSEQYF
J gene: TRBJ1-1; clone size: .; D gene: .; CDR3 length: 13; V gene: TRBV7-7; CDR3 DNA: TGTGCTAGCAGCTTAGCCGAGAACACTGAAGCTTTCTTT; CDR3 protein: CASSLAENTEAFF
J gene: TRBJ2-7; clone size: .; D gene: TRBD1; CDR3 length: 14; V gene: TRBV6-5; CDR3 DNA: TGTGCCAGCAGTACAGGGGGCACTCACACTGAGCAGTACTTC; CDR3 protein: CASSTGGTHTEQYF
J gene: TRBJ2-7; clone size: .; D gene: TRBD2; CDR3 length: 15; V gene: TRBV6-2/TRBV6-3; CDR3 DNA: TGTGCCAGCAGCCTCCAGCGGGGGGCACCCTACGAGCAGTACTTC; CDR3 protein: CASSLQRGAPYEQYF
J gene: TRBJ2-7; clone size: .; D gene: TRBD1; CDR3 length: 12; V gene: TRBV27; CDR3 DNA: TGTGCCAGCAGAGGGACAGGGGTCGAGCAGTACTTC; CDR3 protein: CASRGTGVEQYF
J gene: TRBJ1-1; clone size: .; D gene: .; CDR3 length: 14; V gene: TRBV7-6; CDR3 DNA: TGTGCCAGCAGCTTAGATGGGGCGAACACTGAAGCTTTCTTT; CDR3 protein: CASSLDGANTEAFF
J gene: TRBJ2-1; clone size: .; D gene: TRBD2; CDR3 length: 14; V gene: TRBV5-1; CDR3 DNA: TGCGCCAGCAGCTTGGATGGACTAGCGGGAAAGCAGTTCTTC; CDR3 protein: CASSLDGLAGKQFF
J gene: TRBJ1-3; clone size: .; D gene: .; CDR3 length: 15; V gene: TRBV7-9; CDR3 DNA: TGTGCCAGCAGAGAAGGACGGAGCTCTGGAAACACCATATATTTT; CDR3 protein: CASREGRSSGNTIYF
J gene: TRBJ2-2; clone size: .; D gene: TRBD1; CDR3 length: 15; V gene: TRBV5-1; CDR3 DNA: TGCGCCAGCAGCTTGCAGGGGGAAGCGATCGGGGAGCTGTTTTTT; CDR3 protein: CASSLQGEAIGELFF
J gene: TRBJ2-7; clone size: .; D gene: .; CDR3 length: 16; V gene: TRBV6-2/TRBV6-3; CDR3 DNA: TGTGCCAGCAGTTATGTTAGCACCCAGCGGAACTACGAGCAGTACTTC; CDR3 protein: CASSYVSTQRNYEQYF